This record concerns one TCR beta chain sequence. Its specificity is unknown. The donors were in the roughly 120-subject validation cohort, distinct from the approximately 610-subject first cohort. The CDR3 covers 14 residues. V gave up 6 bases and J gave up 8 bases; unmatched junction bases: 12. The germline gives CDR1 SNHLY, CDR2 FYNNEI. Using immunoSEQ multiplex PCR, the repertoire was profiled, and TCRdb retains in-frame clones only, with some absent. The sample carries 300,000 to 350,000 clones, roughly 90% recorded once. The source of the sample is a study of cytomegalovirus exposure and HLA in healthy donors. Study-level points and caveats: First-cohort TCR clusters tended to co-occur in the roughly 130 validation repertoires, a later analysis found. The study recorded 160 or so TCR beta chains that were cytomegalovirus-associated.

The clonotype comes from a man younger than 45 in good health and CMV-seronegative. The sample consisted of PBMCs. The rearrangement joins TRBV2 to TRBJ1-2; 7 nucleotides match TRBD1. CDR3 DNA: TGTGCCAGCAGGTTGCAGGGGGTCCTTGGCGGCTACACCTTC. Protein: CASRLQGVLGGYTF.